The TCR beta chain under discussion was sequenced for a study of blood T cell repertoires in COVID-19. Looking at the study overall: Collection of acute and convalescent COVID-19 samples took place in the United States, Italy and Spain. The analysed material was cDNA or gDNA that came from T cells, B-cell-depleted T cells, or PBMCs.

CDR3 length equals 13 residues. V was clipped by 6 bases and J by 10 bases, with 16 bases between them. CDR1 is SGHTA and CDR2 is FQGTGA in the germline V gene. Authors' analysis steps: Reference gene primers were amplified, and this amplification served to estimate nucleated cell counts. The table came from immunoSEQ multiplex PCR; TCRdb's copy has only in-frame clones and leaves some out. V, J and clone size reflect that table, while D and trimming were determined from the DNA. The sample includes some 270,000 clones, 86% of them seen just once. The chain couples TRBV7-3 to TRBJ1-5; D is undetermined. The material sequenced was peripheral blood. This clonotype was sampled from a woman aged 55-69 years who had recovered from COVID-19. The CDR3: CASSPREKPPQHF. The DNA of the CDR3 is TGTGCCAGCAGTCCCCGGGAAAAGCCTCCCCAGCATTTT.